This T cell receptor (beta chain) was identified in a study of glioma-infiltrating T cells after dendritic cell vaccination. Study context: Between the early 2000s and the early 2010s, patients got autologous tumor lysate-pulsed dendritic cell vaccines. General study findings and limits: Higher pretreatment TIL content predicted longer progression-free time and survival.

Input was about 2 ug genomic DNA, or all available if less. TCRdb keeps only in-frame clones here, not all; method: immunoSEQ multiplex PCR. The sample lists 100,000 or so clones; about 90% were seen once. With V trimmed by 2 bases and J by 6 bases, 6 bases remained unmatched. This CDR3 is 15 amino acids long. Germline loops: CDR1 SEHNR, CDR2 FQNEAQ (reference sequence). Time point defined: after dendritic cell vaccination, including at tumor progression/relapse. PBMC sampling occurred before vaccination, two weeks after the third dose, and at progression. As to this clone: Its cognate antigen is unknown.

The input for sequencing was blood, taken after dendritic cell vaccination. The sequence came from a human donor with glioblastoma. This chain connects TRBV7-9 to TRBJ1-5; 8 nucleotides line up with TRBD1. The CDR3: CASSLSGQGSQPQHF. Here the CDR3 DNA reads TGTGCCAGCAGCTTATCCGGACAGGGAAGTCAGCCCCAGCATTTT.